This T cell receptor beta chain was recovered during a study of blood T cell repertoires in COVID-19. Study at large: Sites across the United States, Italy and Spain contributed samples from acute and convalescent COVID-19. Sample material is recorded as cDNA or gDNA derived from T cells, B-cell-depleted T cells, or PBMCs.

The authors' processing: Estimation of nucleated cell counts relied on the amplification of reference gene primers. Data came from immunoSEQ multiplex PCR; TCRdb stores just in-frame clones and leaves some out. From that table come the V and J calls and clone size; the DNA was used to work out D and trimming. The data show around 260,000 clones, 83% seen once. V dropped 8 bases and J dropped 4; count of bases not matched to a gene: 15. This CDR3 spans 17 amino acids. The germline gives CDR1 ENHRY, CDR2 SYGVKD. The chain is built from TRBV10-3 and TRBJ2-3; TRBD1 matches at 10 bases. This sequence was found in a woman in her forties or fifties who had recovered from COVID-19. Specimen: peripheral blood. The CDR3 reads CAIHPGQGRGVADTQYF. The CDR3 nucleotides read TGTGCCATCCACCCGGGACAGGGGAGGGGGGTCGCAGATACGCAGTATTTT.